The 30 T cell receptor beta chains below come from one sample, sequenced in a study of blood T cell repertoires in COVID-19. Measured with immunoSEQ multiplex PCR; TCRdb has only the in-frame clones, and not every one. The table has 250,000 to 300,000 clones, 89% seen once. The source material was peripheral blood. The receptors here all came from a woman in her 40s who had recovered from COVID-19.

This clone was detected once. J is TRBJ1-2 and V is TRBV10-2, with TRBD1 matching over 7 bases. This CDR3 contains 13 residues. The germline gives CDR1 WSHSY, CDR2 SAAADI. The junction had 5 bases not matched to a gene; V was cut back by 2 bases and J by 8 bases. Here the CDR3 DNA reads TGCGCCAGCAGTGAGGAGGGACAGCGAGGCTACACCTTC. Residues: CASSEEGQRGYTF.

This chain's CDR3 is CASSYRGNYGYTF. In DNA, the CDR3 is TGTGCCAGCAGTTATCGGGGAAACTATGGCTACACCTTC. This chain connects TRBV28 to TRBJ1-2, with D uncertain. This CDR3 has 13 residues. Germline V gene lookup returns CDR1 MDHEN and CDR2 SYDVKM. Trimming took off 4 bases at V and 2 bases at J, with 8 bases between the two ends.

The chain joins TRBV6-5 to TRBJ2-4; D is uncertain. The V end was cut by 7 bases, the J end by 5 bases, with 9 bases between. Germline V lookup: CDR1 MNHEY, CDR2 SVGAGI. The CDR3 contains 12 residues. DNA for the CDR3: TGTGCCAGCAAAGGCGGAGAAAACATTCAGTACTTC. Protein sequence: CASKGGENIQYF.

V usage is TRBV28 and J usage is TRBJ1-6, with D maybe TRBD1 (5 bases). Germline values: CDR1 MDHEN, CDR2 SYDVKM. V lost 8 bases, J lost 5 bases, and 16 bases lay in between. This CDR3 has 15 amino acids. The CDR3 nucleotides are TGTGCCAGCGGCAATCCAGGGAGGGATAATTCACCCCTCCACTTT. Translated: CASGNPGRDNSPLHF.

V is TRBV7-9 and J is TRBJ2-7; 11 nucleotides agree with TRBD2. Looked up from germline, CDR1 is SEHNR and CDR2 is FQNEAQ (reference sequence). The trim removed 5 bases at V and 6 bases at J, leaving 9 bases unmatched. This CDR3 is 15 amino acids long. The CDR3 nucleotides read TGTGCCAGCAGCACTGATAGCGGGGGGGCCAGCGAGCAGTACTTC. Residues: CASSTDSGGASEQYF. The full variable domain, its missing parts supplied by reference TRBV7-9 and TRBJ2-7, is DTGVSQNPRHKITKRGQNVTFRCDPISEHNRLYWYRQTLGQGPEFLTYFQNEAQLEKSRLLSDRFSAERPKGSFSTLEIQRTEQGDSAMYLCASSTDSGGASEQYFGPGTRLTVT.

This clone has only one observation. The rearrangement joins TRBV28 to TRBJ2-1; 7 bases are a match to TRBD2. The CDR3 has 11 amino acids. Germline trimming cut 3 bases from V and 12 bases from J; bases unmatched to any gene: 2. The germline V gene encodes CDR1 MDHEN and CDR2 SYDVKM. The CDR3 nucleotides are TGTGCCAGCAGTTTTGGGGGGGGGCAGTTCTTC. Its protein product is CASSFGGGQFF.

The gene calls are TRBV24-1 and TRBJ2-1; perhaps TRBD2 as D (6 bases). Germline CDR1 reads KGHDR; CDR2 reads SFDVKD. V was shortened by 5 bases and J by 6 bases, with 10 bases between the two germline ends. This CDR3 has 13 amino acids. The CDR3 DNA sequence: TGTGCCACCAGTGGACTAGTCTTCAATGAGCAGTTCTTC. Translating gives CATSGLVFNEQFF.

The chain is built from TRBV28 and TRBJ1-5; a weak D match, TRBD1 (6 bases). Trimming removed 4 bases at V and 0 bases at J, with 13 bases between. The germline V gene encodes CDR1 MDHEN and CDR2 SYDVKM. CDR3 length: 16 residues. CDR3 residues: CASSWARDISNQPQHF. DNA of the CDR3: TGTGCCAGCAGTTGGGCCCGGGACATTAGCAATCAGCCCCAGCATTTT.

The V call is TRBV5-4, the J call TRBJ1-6; possible D gene TRBD1, 5 bases. This CDR3 contains 16 residues. CDR1 and CDR2 from the germline V gene are SGHNT and YYREEE (reference sequence). Trimming pared 0 bases from V and 9 bases from J, leaving 16 bases between. CDR3 coding DNA: TGTGCCAGCAGCTTGGGTTCAGGGCAATCAGGTTCACCCCTCCACTTT. This sequence encodes CASSLGSGQSGSPLHF.

The rearrangement joins TRBV4-3 to TRBJ2-2; TRBD2 is a possible D gene (5 bases). Trimming removed 0 bases at V and 4 bases at J, with 9 bases between. Germline V gene lookup returns CDR1 LGHNA and CDR2 YSLEER. This CDR3 comprises 15 residues. CDR3 protein: CASSQEISGTGELFF. The CDR3, as DNA: TGCGCCAGCAGCCAAGAGATCAGCGGCACCGGGGAGCTGTTTTTT.

The V call is TRBV9, the J call TRBJ1-3; D unclear. The CDR3 is 14 residues long. Germline V gene data show CDR1 as SGDLS and CDR2 as YYNGEE. V was pared by 0 bases and J by 0 bases, with 4 bases between. This CDR3 is CASSVDYSGNTIYF. The CDR3 DNA is TGTGCCAGCAGCGTAGATTACTCTGGAAACACCATATATTTT.

This rearrangement joins TRBV28 to TRBJ1-4; D is perhaps TRBD1 (5 bases). The germline CDR1 and CDR2 sequences are MDHEN and SYDVKM. The V and J ends lost 1 base and 4 bases respectively, with 10 bases between them. This CDR3 is built from 15 residues. The CDR3 DNA is TGTGCCAGCAGTTTATTAGTAGGGGATAATGAAAAACTGTTTTTT. Protein product: CASSLLVGDNEKLFF.

This rearrangement joins TRBV6-5 to TRBJ2-7; 10 bases fit TRBD1. V was clipped by 5 bases and J by 5 bases; unmatched bases: 9. This CDR3 region has 15 residues. Germline V lookup: CDR1 MNHEY, CDR2 SVGAGI. Written as DNA, the CDR3 is TGTGCCAGCAGTAGACCGGGACAGGGGAGGAACGAGCAGTACTTC. It codes for CASSRPGQGRNEQYF.

The chain recombines TRBV5-4 with TRBJ1-2, with D perhaps matching TRBD1 (5 bases). Germline CDR1 is SGHNT and CDR2 is YYREEE (reference sequence). The CDR3 length is 17 residues. The V gene lost 4 bases and the J gene lost 7 bases, with 26 bases spanning the gap. Here the CDR3 DNA reads TGTGCCAGCAGCCCGAGTCGTGTGGGGCCCACTCTCAGTGGCTACACCTTC. Protein sequence: CASSPSRVGPTLSGYTF.

The rearrangement links TRBV27 to TRBJ2-5; 9 bases agree with TRBD2. This CDR3 contains 15 residues. V gave up 5 bases and J gave up 4 bases; unmatched junction bases: 8. CDR1 and CDR2 from the germline V gene are MNHEY and SMNVEV (reference sequence). CDR3 protein: CASSDDIAGVETQYF. The CDR3 nucleotides are TGTGCCAGCAGTGATGATATAGCGGGAGTAGAGACCCAGTACTTC.

This sequence joins TRBV29-1 and TRBJ1-1; D remains ambiguous. The length of the CDR3 is 9 residues. The V gene lost 6 bases and the J gene lost 3 bases, with 2 bases spanning the gap. CDR1 and CDR2 from the germline V gene are SQVTM and ANQGSEA. The CDR3 DNA sequence: TGCAGCGTCGACACTGAAGCTTTCTTT. Translating it yields CSVDTEAFF.

This clone has a single count. This sequence joins TRBV21-1 and TRBJ1-6; TRBD1, as called in the table, went unchecked against the DNA. TRBV21-1 is reported as a pseudogene. CDR3 length: 15 amino acids. This CDR3 reads CASSKGDRLNSPLHF. The CDR3 DNA reads as TGTGCCAGCAGCAAAGGAGACAGACTTAATTCACCCCTCCACTTT.

V and J are TRBV30 and TRBJ2-1, with TRBD1 as a possible D gene (6 bases). CDR3 size: 13 residues. CDR1 and CDR2 from the germline V gene are GTSNPN and SVGIG (reference sequence). V lost 1 base to trimming and J lost 4 bases, with 8 bases between them. CDR3 residues: CAWSAGTYNEQFF. CDR3 nucleotides: TGTGCCTGGAGTGCAGGGACATACAATGAGCAGTTCTTC.

J is TRBJ1-2 and V is TRBV18; 9 bases line up with TRBD1. Losses at the gene ends were 2 bases for V and 3 bases for J; bases not matched to a gene: 4. This CDR3 region has 15 residues. Germline loops: CDR1 KGHSH, CDR2 LQKENI. The CDR3 loop reads CASSPRTGVDYGYTF. The CDR3, as DNA: TGTGCCAGCTCACCAAGGACAGGGGTGGACTATGGCTACACCTTC.

This sequence joins TRBV12-3 or TRBV12-4 and TRBJ2-5; TRBD1 matches 9 bases. This CDR3 comprises 13 residues. With V trimmed by 6 bases and J by 5 bases, 4 bases remained unmatched. The CDR3 spells CASRGTGKETQYF. The CDR3 DNA sequence: TGTGCCAGCAGGGGGACAGGGAAGGAGACCCAGTACTTC.

Worth noting for this clone: Other nucleotide sequences from this sample produce the same CDR3. The V and J genes are TRBV3-1 (or the pseudogene TRBV3-2) and TRBJ1-6; D is ambiguous. With 0 bases removed from V and 6 bases from J, the gap between germline ends came to 6 bases. Per germline, CDR1 LGHDT and CDR2 YNNKEL (reference sequence). This CDR3 has 14 amino acids. The CDR3 coding sequence is TGTGCCAGCAGCCAAGATGCGGGTAATTCACCCCTCCACTTT. Translated, it gives CASSQDAGNSPLHF.

The rearrangement links TRBV6-6 to TRBJ2-7; D possibly corresponds to TRBD2 (5 bases). CDR1 and CDR2 (germline): MNHNY, SVGAGI (reference sequence). This CDR3 comprises 13 residues. V was shortened by 5 bases and J by 5 bases, with 13 bases between the two germline ends. The CDR3 coding sequence is TGTGCCAGCAGTCCTCGGACTCGGGACGAGCAGTACGTC. This gives the protein CASSPRTRDEQYV.

This rearrangement joins TRBV2 to TRBJ1-6; 7 nucleotides align to TRBD1. Trimming at V came to 8 bases and at J to 5 bases, leaving 6 bases not matched to a gene. Looked up from germline, CDR1 is SNHLY and CDR2 is FYNNEI. The length of the CDR3 is 14 residues. The CDR3, as DNA: TGTGCCAGCCGGTGGGACAGCCATAATTCACCCCTCCACTTT. This sequence encodes CASRWDSHNSPLHF.

The chain employs TRBV5-4 and TRBJ2-1; the match to TRBD2 covers 9 bases. With V trimmed by 4 bases and J by 6 bases, 11 bases remained unmatched. The CDR3 runs 16 residues. The germline gives CDR1 SGHNT, CDR2 YYREEE (reference sequence). The CDR3 nucleotides are TGTGCCAGCAGCGCTGTAGCGGGAGTTCTAGGCAATGAGCAGTTCTTC. This codes for CASSAVAGVLGNEQFF.

This rearrangement joins TRBV7-2 to TRBJ2-3; 7 bases are a match to TRBD2. This CDR3 spans 13 amino acids. CDR1 is SGHTA and CDR2 is FQGNSA in the germline V gene. V gave up 4 bases and J gave up 5 bases; unmatched junction bases: 3. The CDR3 coding sequence is TGTGCCAGCAGCTGGCTAGCGGAAGATACGCAGTATTTT. This encodes CASSWLAEDTQYF.

The chain carries TRBV28 and TRBJ1-2; 12 nucleotides line up with TRBD1. The CDR3 loop spans 15 amino acids. Looked up from germline, CDR1 is MDHEN and CDR2 is SYDVKM. Germline trimming cut 9 bases from V and 3 bases from J; bases unmatched to any gene: 8. The chain's CDR3 is CASSGQGAQDYGYTF. The DNA of the CDR3 is TGTGCCAGTTCGGGACAGGGGGCGCAGGACTATGGCTACACCTTC.

J is TRBJ2-1 and V is TRBV6-2 or TRBV6-3, with D perhaps matching TRBD1 (6 bases). There are 17 residues in the CDR3. Per the germline V gene, CDR1 is MNHEY and CDR2 is SVGEGT. V was clipped by 2 bases and J by 0 bases, with 14 bases between them. The CDR3 loop is CASSYPTQGSSYNEQFF. The CDR3 nucleotides read TGTGCCAGCAGTTACCCAACACAGGGTAGCTCCTACAATGAGCAGTTCTTC.

The CDR3 region is CASSPRQGGYTF. The DNA for the CDR3 is TGTGCCAGCAGCCCAAGACAGGGTGGCTACACCTTC. The chain combines TRBV11-2 with TRBJ1-2; TRBD1 matches at 7 bases. The junction had 4 bases not matched to a gene; V was cut back by 5 bases and J by 7 bases. The CDR3 is 12 residues long. CDR1 is SGHAT, CDR2 FQNNGV, per germline.

V and J are TRBV7-2 and TRBJ2-2; 7 bases fit TRBD2. The CDR3 has 15 residues. Looked up from germline, CDR1 is SGHTA and CDR2 is FQGNSA. The junction had 4 bases not matched to a gene; V was cut back by 2 bases and J by 4 bases. The CDR3 DNA follows: TGTGCCAGCAGCTTAATTGGCGGGGGCACCGGGGAGCTGTTTTTT. Its protein product is CASSLIGGGTGELFF.

The chain links TRBV5-1 to TRBJ2-7; TRBD1 aligns across 7 bases. Germline-derived CDR1 and CDR2 are SGHRS and YFSETQ. This CDR3 is built from 15 residues. The trim removed 3 bases at V and 4 bases at J, leaving 10 bases unmatched. The CDR3 loop reads CASSSPNPGQYEQYF. CDR3 coding DNA: TGCGCCAGCAGCTCTCCAAACCCGGGACAGTACGAGCAGTACTTC.